This record covers a single TCR beta chain. Other nucleotide sequences from this sample produce the same CDR3. The data derive from a study of blood T cell repertoires in COVID-19. Study overall: Sources were T cells, B-cell-depleted T cells, or PBMCs; the material itself was cDNA or gDNA.

As handled by the study authors: Reference gene primer amplification in the assay estimated nucleated cell counts. TCRdb's copy holds only in-frame clones and misses some; the assay was immunoSEQ multiplex PCR. From that table come the V and J calls and clone size; the DNA was used to work out D and trimming. The sample has about 320,000 clones, 90% seen once. This CDR3 has 13 residues. V lost 0 bases, J lost 3 bases, and 6 bases lay in between. Germline V gene lookup returns CDR1 SGHTA and CDR2 FQGNSA. Participants were aged roughly 18 to 100 years from about two dozen US areas. Participant-given clinical history determined each cohort assignment.

The clonotype originates from a man aged 55 to 69 who had recovered from COVID-19. This chain uses TRBV7-2 with TRBJ2-7; D might be TRBD2 (6 bases). The sequencing input was PBMCs or T cells enriched from blood (not recorded which). The chain's CDR3 is CASSLARDYEQYF. CDR3 DNA: TGTGCCAGCAGCTTAGCGCGGGACTACGAGCAGTACTTC.